The T cell receptor beta chain described here comes from a study of blood T cell repertoires in COVID-19. Germline V CDR1 and CDR2: PRHDT, FYEKMQ (reference sequence). The CDR3 totals 18 residues. The junction had 21 bases not matched to a gene; V was cut back by 4 bases and J by 6 bases. Profiling relied on immunoSEQ multiplex PCR, and the TCRdb table lists in-frame clones only, not all of them. The table lists some 250,000 clones, approximately 90% of them singletons. In its sample, this clone was seen once. The chain couples TRBV13 to TRBJ2-7; 7 nucleotides match TRBD1. The sample comprised peripheral blood. This sequence originates from a woman aged 40 to 49 who had recovered from COVID-19. CDR3 sequence (DNA): TGTGCCAGCAGCTCCATCACAGGGGCCGCCCATAGGACTGTCGAGCAGTACTTC. As protein: CASSSITGAAHRTVEQYF.